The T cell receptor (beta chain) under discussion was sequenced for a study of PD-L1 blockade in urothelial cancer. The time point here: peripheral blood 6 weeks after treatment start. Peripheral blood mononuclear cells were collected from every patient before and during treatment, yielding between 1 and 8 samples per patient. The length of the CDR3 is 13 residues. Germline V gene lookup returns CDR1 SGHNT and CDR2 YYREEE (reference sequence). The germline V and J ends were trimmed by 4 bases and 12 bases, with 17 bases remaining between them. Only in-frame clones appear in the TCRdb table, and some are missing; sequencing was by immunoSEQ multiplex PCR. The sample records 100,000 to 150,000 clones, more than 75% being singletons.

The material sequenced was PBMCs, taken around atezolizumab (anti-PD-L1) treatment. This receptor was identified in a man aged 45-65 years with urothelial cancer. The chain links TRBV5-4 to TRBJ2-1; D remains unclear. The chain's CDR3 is CASSVTGSLRQFF. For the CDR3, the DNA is TGTGCCAGCAGCGTAACCGGGTCCCTTCGGCAGTTCTTC. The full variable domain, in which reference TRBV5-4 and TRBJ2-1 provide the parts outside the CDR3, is ETGVTQSPTHLIKTRGQQVTLRCSSQSGHNTVSWYQQALGQGPQFIFQYYREEENGRGNFPPRFSGLQFPNYSSELNVNALELDDSALYLCASSVTGSLRQFFGPGTRLTVL.